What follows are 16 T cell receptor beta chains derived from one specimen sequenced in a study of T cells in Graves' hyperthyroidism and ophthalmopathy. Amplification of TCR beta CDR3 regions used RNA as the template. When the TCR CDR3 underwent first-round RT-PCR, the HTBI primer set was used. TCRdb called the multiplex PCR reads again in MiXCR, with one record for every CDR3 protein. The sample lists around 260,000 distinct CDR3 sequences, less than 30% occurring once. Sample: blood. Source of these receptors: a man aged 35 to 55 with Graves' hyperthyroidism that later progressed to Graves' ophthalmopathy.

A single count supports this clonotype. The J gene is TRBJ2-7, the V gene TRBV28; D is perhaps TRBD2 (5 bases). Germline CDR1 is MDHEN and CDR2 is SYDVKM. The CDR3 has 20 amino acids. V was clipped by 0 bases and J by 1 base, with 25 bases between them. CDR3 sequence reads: CASSLWALPIKTGWSYEQYF. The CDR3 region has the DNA TGTGCCAGCAGTTTATGGGCCCTCCCTATTAAAACGGGGTGGTCCTACGAGCAGTACTTC.

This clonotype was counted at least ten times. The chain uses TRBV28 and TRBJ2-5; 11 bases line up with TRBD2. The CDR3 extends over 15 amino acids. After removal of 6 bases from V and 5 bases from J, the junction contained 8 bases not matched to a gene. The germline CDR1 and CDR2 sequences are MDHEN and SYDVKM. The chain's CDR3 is CASRPLAGDGETQYF. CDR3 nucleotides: TGTGCCAGCAGGCCACTAGCGGGAGACGGGGAGACCCAGTACTTC.

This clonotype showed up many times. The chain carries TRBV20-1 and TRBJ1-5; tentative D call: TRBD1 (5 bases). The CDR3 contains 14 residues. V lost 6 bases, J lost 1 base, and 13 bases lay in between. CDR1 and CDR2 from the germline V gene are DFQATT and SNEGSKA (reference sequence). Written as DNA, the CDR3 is TGCAGTGCCAGCGACAGTTGGAGCAATCAGCCCCAGCATTTT. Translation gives CSASDSWSNQPQHF.

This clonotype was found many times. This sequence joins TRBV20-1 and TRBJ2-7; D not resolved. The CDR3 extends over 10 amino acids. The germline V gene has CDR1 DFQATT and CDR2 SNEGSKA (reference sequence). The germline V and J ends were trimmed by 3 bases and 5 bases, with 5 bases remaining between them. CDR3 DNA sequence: TGCAGTGCTAGCCATGACGAGCAGTACTTC. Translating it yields CSASHDEQYF.

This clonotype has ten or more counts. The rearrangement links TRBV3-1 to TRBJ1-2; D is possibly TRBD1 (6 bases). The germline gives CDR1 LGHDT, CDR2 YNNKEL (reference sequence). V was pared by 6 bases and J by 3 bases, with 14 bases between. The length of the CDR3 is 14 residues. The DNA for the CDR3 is TGTGCCAGCAGGCACACAGGGTCCCACTATGGCTACACCTTC. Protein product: CASRHTGSHYGYTF.

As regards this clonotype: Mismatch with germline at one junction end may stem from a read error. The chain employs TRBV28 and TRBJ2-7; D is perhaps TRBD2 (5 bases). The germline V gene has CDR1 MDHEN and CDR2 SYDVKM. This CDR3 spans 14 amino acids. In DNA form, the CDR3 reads TGCGCCAGCAATCCCGCAAAGAAAGGGAGCGAGCAGTACTTC. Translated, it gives CASNPAKKGSEQYF.

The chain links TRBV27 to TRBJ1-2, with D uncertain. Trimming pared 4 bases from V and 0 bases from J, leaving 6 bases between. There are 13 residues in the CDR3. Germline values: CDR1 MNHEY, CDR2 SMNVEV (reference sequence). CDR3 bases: TGTGCCAGCAGTTCGAACCCTAACTATGGCTACACCTTC. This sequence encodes CASSSNPNYGYTF.

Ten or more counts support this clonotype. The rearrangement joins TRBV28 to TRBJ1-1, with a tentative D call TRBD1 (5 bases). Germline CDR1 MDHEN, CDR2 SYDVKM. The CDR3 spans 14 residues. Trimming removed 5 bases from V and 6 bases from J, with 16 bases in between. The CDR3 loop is CASSTRTGGAEAFF. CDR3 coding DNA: TGTGCCAGCAGTACTCGGACGGGGGGGGCTGAAGCTTTCTTT. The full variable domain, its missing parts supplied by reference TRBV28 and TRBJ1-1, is DVKVTQSSRYLVKRTGEKVFLECVQDMDHENMFWYRQDPGLGLRLIYFSYDVKMKEKGDIPEGYSVSREKKERFSLILESASTNQTSMYLCASSTRTGGAEAFFGQGTRLTVV.

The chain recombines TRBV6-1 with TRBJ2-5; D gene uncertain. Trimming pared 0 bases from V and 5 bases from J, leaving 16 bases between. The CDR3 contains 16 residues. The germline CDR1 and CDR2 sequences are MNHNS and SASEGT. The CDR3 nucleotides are TGTGCCAGCAGTGAAGCGGGCGGTAAAGGTGGGGAGACCCAGTACTTC. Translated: CASSEAGGKGGETQYF.

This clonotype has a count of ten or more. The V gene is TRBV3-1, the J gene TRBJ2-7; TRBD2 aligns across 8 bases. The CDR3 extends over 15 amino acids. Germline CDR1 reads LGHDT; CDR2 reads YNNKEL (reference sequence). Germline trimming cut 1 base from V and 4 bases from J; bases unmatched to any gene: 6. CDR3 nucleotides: TGTGCCAGCAGCCAAGCGGCGGGAGGTCCTTACGAGCAGTACTTC. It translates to CASSQAAGGPYEQYF.

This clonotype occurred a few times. DNA of the CDR3: TGTGCCAGCAGTTACTACCGAGGTGGGAACACTGAAGCTTTCTTT. Protein sequence: CASSYYRGGNTEAFF. This chain joins TRBV6-5 and TRBJ1-1, with D unresolved. The CDR3 covers 15 residues. Per germline, CDR1 MNHEY and CDR2 SVGAGI. Trimming left V 1 base short and J 1 base short, with 10 bases between.

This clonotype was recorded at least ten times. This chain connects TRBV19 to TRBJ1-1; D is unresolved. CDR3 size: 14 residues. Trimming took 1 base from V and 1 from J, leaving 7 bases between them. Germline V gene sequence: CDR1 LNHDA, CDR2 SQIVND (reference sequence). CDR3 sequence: CASSIAPGNTEAFF. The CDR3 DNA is TGTGCCAGTAGTATAGCTCCAGGGAACACTGAAGCTTTCTTT.

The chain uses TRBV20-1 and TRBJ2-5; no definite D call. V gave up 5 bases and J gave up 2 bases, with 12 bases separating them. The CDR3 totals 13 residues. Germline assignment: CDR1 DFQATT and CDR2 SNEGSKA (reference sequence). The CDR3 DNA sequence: TGCAGTGCTTTGGGCCATACACAAGAGACCCAGTACTTC. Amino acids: CSALGHTQETQYF.

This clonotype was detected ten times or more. CDR3: CASSYSGLADETQYF. The CDR3 bases are TGTGCCAGCAGTTACTCCGGACTAGCGGATGAGACCCAGTACTTC. V gene TRBV6-5 combines with J gene TRBJ2-5, with 10 bases identical to TRBD2. Germline V lookup: CDR1 MNHEY, CDR2 SVGAGI. There are 15 residues in the CDR3. V trimming: 0 bases; J trimming: 5 bases; junction bases outside the gene matches: 3.

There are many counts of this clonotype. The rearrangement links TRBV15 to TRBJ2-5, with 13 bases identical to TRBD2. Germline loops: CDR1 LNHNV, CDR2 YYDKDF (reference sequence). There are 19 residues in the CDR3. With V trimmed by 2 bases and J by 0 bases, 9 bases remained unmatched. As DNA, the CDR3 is TGTGCCACCAGCAGACCTCCTGGGACTAGCGGGGTGTACCAAGAGACCCAGTACTTC. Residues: CATSRPPGTSGVYQETQYF. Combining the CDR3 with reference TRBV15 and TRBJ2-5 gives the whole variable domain DAMVIQNPRYQVTQFGKPVTLSCSQTLNHNVMYWYQQKSSQAPKLLFHYYDKDFNNEADTPDNFQSRRPNTSFCFLDIRSPGLGDTAMYLCATSRPPGTSGVYQETQYFGPGTRLLVL.

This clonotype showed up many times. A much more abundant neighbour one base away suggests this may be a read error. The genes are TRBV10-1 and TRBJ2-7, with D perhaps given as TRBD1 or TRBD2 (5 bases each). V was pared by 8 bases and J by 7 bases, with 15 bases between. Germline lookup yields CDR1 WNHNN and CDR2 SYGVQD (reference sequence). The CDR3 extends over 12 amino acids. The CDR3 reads CASPEERGEQYF. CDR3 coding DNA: TGCGCCAGCCCTGAGGAGAGGGGTGAGCAGTACTTC.